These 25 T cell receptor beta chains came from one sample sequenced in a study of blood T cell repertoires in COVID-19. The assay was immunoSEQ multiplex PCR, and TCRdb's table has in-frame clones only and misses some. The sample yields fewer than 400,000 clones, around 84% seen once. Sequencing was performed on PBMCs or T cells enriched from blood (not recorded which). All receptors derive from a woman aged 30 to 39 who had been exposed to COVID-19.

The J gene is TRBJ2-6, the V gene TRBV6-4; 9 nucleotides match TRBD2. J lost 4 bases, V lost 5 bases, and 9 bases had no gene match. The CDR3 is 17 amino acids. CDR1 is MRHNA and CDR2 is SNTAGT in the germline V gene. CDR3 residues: CASSFVRGRAGANVLTF. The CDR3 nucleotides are TGTGCCAGCAGTTTCGTTCGCGGGAGGGCCGGGGCCAACGTCCTGACTTTC.

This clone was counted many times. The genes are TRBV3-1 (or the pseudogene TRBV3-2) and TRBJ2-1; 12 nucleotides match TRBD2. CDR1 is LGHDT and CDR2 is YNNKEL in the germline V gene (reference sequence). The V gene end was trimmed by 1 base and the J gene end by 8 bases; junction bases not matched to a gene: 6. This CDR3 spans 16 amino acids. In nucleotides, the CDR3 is TGTGCCAGCAGCCAAGTGCCTAGCGGGGGGGCTTATGAGCAGTTCTTC. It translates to CASSQVPSGGAYEQFF.

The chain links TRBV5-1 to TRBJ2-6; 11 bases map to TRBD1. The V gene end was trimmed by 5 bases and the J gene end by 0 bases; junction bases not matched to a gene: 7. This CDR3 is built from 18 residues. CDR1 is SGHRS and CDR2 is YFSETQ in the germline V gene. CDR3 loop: CASRLEDRGPSGANVLTF. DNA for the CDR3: TGCGCCAGCAGATTAGAGGACAGGGGGCCCTCTGGGGCCAACGTCCTGACTTTC.

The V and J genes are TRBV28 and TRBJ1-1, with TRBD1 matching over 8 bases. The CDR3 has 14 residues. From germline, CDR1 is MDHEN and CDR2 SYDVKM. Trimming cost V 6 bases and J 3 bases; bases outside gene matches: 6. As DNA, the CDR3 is TGTGCCAGCAGAGACAGGGGTAGGGACACTGAAGCTTTCTTT. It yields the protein CASRDRGRDTEAFF.

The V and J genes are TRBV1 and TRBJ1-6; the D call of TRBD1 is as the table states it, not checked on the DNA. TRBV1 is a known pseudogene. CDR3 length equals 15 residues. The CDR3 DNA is TGCACCAGCAGCCAAGGTGGGCCCCTCGATTTACCCCTCCACTTT. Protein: CTSSQGGPLDLPLHF.

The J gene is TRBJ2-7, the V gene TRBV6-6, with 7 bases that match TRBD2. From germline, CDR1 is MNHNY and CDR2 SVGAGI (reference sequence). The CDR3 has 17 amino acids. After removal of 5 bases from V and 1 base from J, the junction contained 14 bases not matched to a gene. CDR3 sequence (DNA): TGTGCCAGCAGTCCGATGCGCGGGGGAGGGTCGTCCTACGAGCAGTACTTC. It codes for CASSPMRGGGSSYEQYF.

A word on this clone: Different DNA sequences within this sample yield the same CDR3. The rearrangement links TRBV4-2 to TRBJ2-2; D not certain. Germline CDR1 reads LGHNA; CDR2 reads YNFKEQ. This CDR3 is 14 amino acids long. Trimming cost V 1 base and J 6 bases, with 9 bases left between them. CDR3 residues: CASSQVGGPGELFF. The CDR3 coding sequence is TGTGCCAGCAGCCAAGTCGGCGGTCCCGGGGAGCTGTTTTTT.

The CDR3 DNA reads TGTGCCAGCAGCTTAGAGGACAGATTCTATGGCTACACCTTC. Protein sequence: CASSLEDRFYGYTF. The chain uses TRBV7-9 and TRBJ1-2; possible D gene TRBD1, 6 bases. Germline CDR1 reads SEHNR; CDR2 reads FQNEAQ (reference sequence). V gave up 1 base and J gave up 4 bases, with 10 bases separating them. There are 14 residues in the CDR3.

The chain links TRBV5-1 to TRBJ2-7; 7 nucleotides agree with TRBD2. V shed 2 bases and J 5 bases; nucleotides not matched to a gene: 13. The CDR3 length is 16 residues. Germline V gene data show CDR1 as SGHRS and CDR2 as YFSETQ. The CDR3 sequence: CASSFWLAASSNEQYF. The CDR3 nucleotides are TGCGCCAGCAGCTTTTGGCTAGCGGCTTCTTCCAACGAGCAGTACTTC. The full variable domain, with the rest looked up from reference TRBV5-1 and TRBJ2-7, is KAGVTQTPRYLIKTRGQQVTLSCSPISGHRSVSWYQQTPGQGLQFLFEYFSETQRNKGNFPGRFSGRQFSNSRSEMNVSTLELGDSALYLCASSFWLAASSNEQYFGPGTRLTVT.

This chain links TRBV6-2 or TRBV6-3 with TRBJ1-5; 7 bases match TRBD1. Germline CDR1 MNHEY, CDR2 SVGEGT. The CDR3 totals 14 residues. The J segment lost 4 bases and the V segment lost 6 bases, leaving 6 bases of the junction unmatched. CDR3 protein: CASSMDRRNQPQHF. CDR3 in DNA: TGTGCCAGCAGCATGGACAGGAGGAATCAGCCCCAGCATTTT.

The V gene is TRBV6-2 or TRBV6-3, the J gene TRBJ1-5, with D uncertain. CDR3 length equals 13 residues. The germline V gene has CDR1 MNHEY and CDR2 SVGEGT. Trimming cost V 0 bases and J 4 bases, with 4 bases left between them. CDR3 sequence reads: CASSYSRNQPQHF. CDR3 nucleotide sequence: TGTGCCAGCAGTTACTCGAGAAATCAGCCCCAGCATTTT.

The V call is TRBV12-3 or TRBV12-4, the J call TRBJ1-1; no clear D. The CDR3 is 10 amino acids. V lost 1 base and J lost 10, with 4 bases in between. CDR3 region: CASSLGGAFF. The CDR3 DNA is TGTGCCAGCAGTTTAGGCGGAGCTTTCTTT.

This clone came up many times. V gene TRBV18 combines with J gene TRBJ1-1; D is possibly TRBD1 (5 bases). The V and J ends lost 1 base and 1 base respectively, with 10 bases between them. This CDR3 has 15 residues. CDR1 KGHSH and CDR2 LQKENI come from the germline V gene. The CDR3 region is CASSPQGMGNTEAFF. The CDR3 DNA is TGTGCCAGCTCACCACAGGGGATGGGGAACACTGAAGCTTTCTTT.

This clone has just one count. The CDR3 sequence: CASSLGTGVGNEKLFF. CDR3 coding DNA: TGTGCCAGCAGTTTAGGGACAGGGGTGGGTAATGAAAAACTGTTTTTT. This chain connects TRBV28 to TRBJ1-4; TRBD1 agrees at 10 bases. The CDR3 extends over 16 amino acids. V was pared by 2 bases and J by 4 bases, with 4 bases of the junction left unmatched. Germline V gene sequence: CDR1 MDHEN, CDR2 SYDVKM.

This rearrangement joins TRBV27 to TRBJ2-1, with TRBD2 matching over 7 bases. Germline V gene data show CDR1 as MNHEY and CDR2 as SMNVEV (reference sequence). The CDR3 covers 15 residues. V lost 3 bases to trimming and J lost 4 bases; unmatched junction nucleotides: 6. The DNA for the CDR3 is TGTGCCAGCAGTTTTAGGCTAGCGGATTACAATGAGCAGTTCTTC. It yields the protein CASSFRLADYNEQFF.

CDR3 region: CASSIDSRGYEQYF. The CDR3 DNA reads TGTGCCAGTAGTATAGATTCCAGGGGGTACGAGCAGTACTTC. This rearrangement joins TRBV19 to TRBJ2-7, with TRBD1 matching over 7 bases. Germline V gives CDR1 LNHDA, CDR2 SQIVND (reference sequence). Trimming cost V 0 bases and J 4 bases; bases outside gene matches: 3. CDR3 length: 14 amino acids.

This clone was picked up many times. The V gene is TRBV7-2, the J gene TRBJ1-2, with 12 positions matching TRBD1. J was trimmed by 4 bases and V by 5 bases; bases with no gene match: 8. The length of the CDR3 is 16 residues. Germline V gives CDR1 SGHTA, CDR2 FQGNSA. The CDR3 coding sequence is TGTGCCAGCAGCGGGACAGGGGGCGCCGGGGTCTATGGCTACACCTTC. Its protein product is CASSGTGGAGVYGYTF.

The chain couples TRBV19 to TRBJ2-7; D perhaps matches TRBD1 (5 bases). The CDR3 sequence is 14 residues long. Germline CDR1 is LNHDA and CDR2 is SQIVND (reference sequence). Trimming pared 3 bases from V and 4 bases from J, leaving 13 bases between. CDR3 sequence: CASSMETDPYEQYF. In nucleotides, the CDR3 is TGTGCCAGTAGTATGGAGACAGACCCTTACGAGCAGTACTTC.

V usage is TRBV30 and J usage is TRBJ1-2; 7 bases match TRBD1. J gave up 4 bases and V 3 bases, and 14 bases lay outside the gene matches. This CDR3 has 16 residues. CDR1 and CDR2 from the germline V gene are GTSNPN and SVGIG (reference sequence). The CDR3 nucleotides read TGTGCCTGGAGGCCACTTCCGGGACAGAGGTTCTATGGCTACACCTTC. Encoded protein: CAWRPLPGQRFYGYTF.

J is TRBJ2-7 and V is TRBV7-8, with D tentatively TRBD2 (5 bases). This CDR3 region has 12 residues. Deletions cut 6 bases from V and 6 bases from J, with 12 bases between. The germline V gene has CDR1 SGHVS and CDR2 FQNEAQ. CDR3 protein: CASRIWEFEQYF. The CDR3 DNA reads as TGTGCCAGCAGAATCTGGGAGTTCGAGCAGTACTTC.

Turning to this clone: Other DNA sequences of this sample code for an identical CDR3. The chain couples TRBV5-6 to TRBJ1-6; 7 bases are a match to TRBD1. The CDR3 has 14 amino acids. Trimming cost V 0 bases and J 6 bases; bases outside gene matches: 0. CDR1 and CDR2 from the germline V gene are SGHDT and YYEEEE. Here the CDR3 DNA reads TGTGCCAGCAGCTTGGCAGGGGGTAATTCACCCCTCCACTTT. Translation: CASSLAGGNSPLHF.

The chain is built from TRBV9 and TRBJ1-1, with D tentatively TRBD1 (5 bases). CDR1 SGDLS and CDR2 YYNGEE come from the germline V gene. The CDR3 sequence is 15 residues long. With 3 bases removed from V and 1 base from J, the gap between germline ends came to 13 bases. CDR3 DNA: TGTGCCAGCAGCGCCGCAGGGTTTTCGAACACTGAAGCTTTCTTT. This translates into CASSAAGFSNTEAFF. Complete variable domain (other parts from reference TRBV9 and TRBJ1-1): DSGVTQTPKHLITATGQRVTLRCSPRSGDLSVYWYQQSLDQGLQFLIQYYNGEERAKGNILERFSAQQFPDLHSELNLSSLELGDSALYFCASSAAGFSNTEAFFGQGTRLTVV.

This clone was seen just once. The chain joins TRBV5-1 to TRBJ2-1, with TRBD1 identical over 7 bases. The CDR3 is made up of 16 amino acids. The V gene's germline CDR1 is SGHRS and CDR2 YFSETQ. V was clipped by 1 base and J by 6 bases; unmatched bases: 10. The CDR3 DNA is TGCGCCAGCAGCTTGCTACAGGGGCCCATGGGCAATGAGCAGTTCTTC. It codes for CASSLLQGPMGNEQFF.

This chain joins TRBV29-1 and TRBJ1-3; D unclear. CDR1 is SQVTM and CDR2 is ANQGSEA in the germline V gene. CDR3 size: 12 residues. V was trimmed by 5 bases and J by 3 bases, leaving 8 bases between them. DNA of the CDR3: TGCAGCGTTCGGGGTGGTGGAAACACCATATATTTT. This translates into CSVRGGGNTIYF.

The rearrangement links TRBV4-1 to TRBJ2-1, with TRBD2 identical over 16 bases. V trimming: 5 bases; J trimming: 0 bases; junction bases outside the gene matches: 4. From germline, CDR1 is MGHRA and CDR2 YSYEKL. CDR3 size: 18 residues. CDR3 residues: CASSYGTSGRGSYNEQFF. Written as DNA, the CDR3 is TGCGCCAGCAGCTACGGGACTAGCGGGAGGGGCTCCTACAATGAGCAGTTCTTC.